The sample holds a few counts of the clone carrying this T cell receptor beta chain. Its specificity is not known. These data come from a study of radiotherapy plus CTLA-4 blockade in lung cancer. Study details: Objective response was observed in over 15% of patients, and disease control in just over 30%. General study points: TCR clones of tumor origin grew in blood after radiotherapy plus ipilimumab.

Clones were sequenced by immunoSEQ multiplex PCR, and TCRdb holds only the in-frame ones, with some missing. The data hold some 100,000 clones, with about 85% observed a single time. The V gene lost 6 bases and the J gene lost 0 bases, with 6 bases spanning the gap. Germline V gene data show CDR1 as MNHEY and CDR2 as SVGAGI. This CDR3 contains 12 residues. Here the sequenced sample was peripheral blood, taken from a patient treated with radiotherapy plus ipilimumab. This chain links TRBV6-5 with TRBJ2-7, with D possibly called TRBD1 or TRBD2 (5 bases each). This receptor was taken from a human donor with non-small cell lung cancer that progressed on radiotherapy plus ipilimumab. The CDR3 DNA sequence: TGTGCCAGCAGGGGGGACTCCTACGAGCAGTACTTC. This sequence encodes CASRGDSYEQYF.